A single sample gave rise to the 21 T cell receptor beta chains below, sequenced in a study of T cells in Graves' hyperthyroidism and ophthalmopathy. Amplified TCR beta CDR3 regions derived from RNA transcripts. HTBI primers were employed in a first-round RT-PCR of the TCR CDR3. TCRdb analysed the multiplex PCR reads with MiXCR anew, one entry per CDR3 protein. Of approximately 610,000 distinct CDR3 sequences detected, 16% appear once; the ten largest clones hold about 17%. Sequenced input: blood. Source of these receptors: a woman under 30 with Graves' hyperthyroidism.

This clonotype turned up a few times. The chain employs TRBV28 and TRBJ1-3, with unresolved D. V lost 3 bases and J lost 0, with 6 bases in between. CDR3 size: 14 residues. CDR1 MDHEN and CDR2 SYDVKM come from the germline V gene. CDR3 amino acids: CASSFGFSGNTIYF. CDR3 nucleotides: TGTGCCAGCAGTTTTGGGTTCTCTGGAAACACCATATATTTT.

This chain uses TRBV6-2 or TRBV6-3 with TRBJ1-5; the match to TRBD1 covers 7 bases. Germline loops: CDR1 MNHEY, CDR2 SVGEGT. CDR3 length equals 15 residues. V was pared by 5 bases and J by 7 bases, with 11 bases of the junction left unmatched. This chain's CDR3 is CASSNPTGPEQPQHF. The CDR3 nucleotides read TGTGCCAGCAGTAATCCGACAGGGCCGGAGCAGCCCCAGCATTTT.

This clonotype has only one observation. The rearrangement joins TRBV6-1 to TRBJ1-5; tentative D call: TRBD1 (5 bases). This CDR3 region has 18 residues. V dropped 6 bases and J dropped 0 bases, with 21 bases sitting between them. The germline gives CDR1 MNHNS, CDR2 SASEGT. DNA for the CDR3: TGTGCCAGCAGCCCCCGACAGATCGCTTCTTATAGCAATCAGCCCCAGCATTTT. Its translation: CASSPRQIASYSNQPQHF.

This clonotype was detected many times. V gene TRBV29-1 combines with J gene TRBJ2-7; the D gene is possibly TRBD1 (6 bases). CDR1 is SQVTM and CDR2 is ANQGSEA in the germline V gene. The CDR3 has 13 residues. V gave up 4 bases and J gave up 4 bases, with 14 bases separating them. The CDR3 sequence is CSVATGSGYEQYF. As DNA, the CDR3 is TGCAGCGTTGCGACAGGTAGTGGATACGAGCAGTACTTC.

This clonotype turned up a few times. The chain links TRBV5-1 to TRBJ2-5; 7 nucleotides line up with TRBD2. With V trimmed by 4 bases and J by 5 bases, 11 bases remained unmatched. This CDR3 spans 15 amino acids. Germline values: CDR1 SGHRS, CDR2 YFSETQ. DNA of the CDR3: TGCGCCAGCAGCCCCCCCCCAGCGGGAAGGGAGACCCAGTACTTC. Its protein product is CASSPPPAGRETQYF.

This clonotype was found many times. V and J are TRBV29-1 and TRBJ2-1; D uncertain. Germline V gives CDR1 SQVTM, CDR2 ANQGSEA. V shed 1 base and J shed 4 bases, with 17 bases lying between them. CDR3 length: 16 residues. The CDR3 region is CSVEGTVGVSYNEQFF. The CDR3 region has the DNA TGCAGCGTTGAAGGGACCGTTGGGGTTTCGTACAATGAGCAGTTCTTC.

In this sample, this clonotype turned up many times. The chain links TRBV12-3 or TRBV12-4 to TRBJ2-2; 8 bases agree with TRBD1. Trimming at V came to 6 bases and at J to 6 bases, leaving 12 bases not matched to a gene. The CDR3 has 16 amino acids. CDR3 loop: CASSRRAGGGSGELFF. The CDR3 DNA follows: TGTGCCAGCAGCAGACGTGCAGGGGGCGGTTCCGGGGAGCTGTTTTTT.

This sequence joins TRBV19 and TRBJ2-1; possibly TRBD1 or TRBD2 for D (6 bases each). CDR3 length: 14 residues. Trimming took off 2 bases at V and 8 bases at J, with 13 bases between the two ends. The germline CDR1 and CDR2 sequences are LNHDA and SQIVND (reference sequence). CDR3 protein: CASSINWRGYEQFF. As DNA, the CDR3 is TGTGCCAGTAGTATAAATTGGAGGGGGTATGAGCAGTTCTTC. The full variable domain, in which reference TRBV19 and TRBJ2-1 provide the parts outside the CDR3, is DGGITQSPKYLFRKEGQNVTLSCEQNLNHDAMYWYRQDPGQGLRLIYYSQIVNDFQKGDIAEGYSVSREKKESFPLTVTSAQKNPTAFYLCASSINWRGYEQFFGPGTRLTVL.

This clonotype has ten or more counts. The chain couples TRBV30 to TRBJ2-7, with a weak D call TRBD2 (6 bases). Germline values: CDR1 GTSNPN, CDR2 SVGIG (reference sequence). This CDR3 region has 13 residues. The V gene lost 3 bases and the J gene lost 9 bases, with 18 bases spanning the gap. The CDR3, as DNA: TGTGCCTGGAGCGCTGTTGCGGGAAGTGTGCAGTACTTC. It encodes CAWSAVAGSVQYF.

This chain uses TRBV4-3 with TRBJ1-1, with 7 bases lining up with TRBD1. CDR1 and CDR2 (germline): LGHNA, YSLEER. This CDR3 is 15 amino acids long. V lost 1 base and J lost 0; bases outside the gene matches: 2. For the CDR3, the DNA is TGCGCCAGCAGCCAAGCGACAGGGATGAACACTGAAGCTTTCTTT. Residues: CASSQATGMNTEAFF.

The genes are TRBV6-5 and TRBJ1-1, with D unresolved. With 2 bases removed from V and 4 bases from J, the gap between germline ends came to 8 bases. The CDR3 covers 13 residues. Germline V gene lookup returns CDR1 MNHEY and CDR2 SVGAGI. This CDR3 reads CASSYAVVTEAFF. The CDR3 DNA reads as TGTGCCAGCAGTTACGCGGTGGTCACTGAAGCTTTCTTT.

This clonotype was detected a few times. CDR3 nucleotides: TGTGCCACTCGTTACACAGATACGCAGTATTTT. Translating it yields CATRYTDTQYF. The chain employs TRBV19 and TRBJ2-3; unclear D gene. The CDR3 runs to 11 residues. Per the germline V gene, CDR1 is LNHDA and CDR2 is SQIVND (reference sequence). The ends were cut back, 10 bases at V and 2 bases at J, with 7 bases in the middle.

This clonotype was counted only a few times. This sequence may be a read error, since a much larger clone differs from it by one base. The CDR3 protein is CASGLWDNSYEQYF. CDR3 sequence (DNA): TGTGCCAGCGGTCTATGGGACAACTCCTACGAGCAGTACTTC. The V gene is TRBV7-4, the J gene TRBJ2-7; TRBD1 is a possible D gene (6 bases). Germline V gene lookup returns CDR1 SGHVT and CDR2 SQSDAQ. The CDR3 length is 14 residues. V was shortened by 8 bases and J by 0 bases, with 14 bases between the two germline ends.

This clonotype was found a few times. CDR3 amino acids: CASSKFGSFSNQPQHF. For the CDR3, the DNA is TGTGCCAGTAGTAAGTTTGGGAGTTTTAGCAATCAGCCCCAGCATTTT. The chain has TRBV19 and TRBJ1-5; D remains ambiguous. The CDR3 totals 16 residues. The V end lost 4 bases, the J end lost 0 bases, and 13 bases lay between the germline ends. Germline V lookup: CDR1 LNHDA, CDR2 SQIVND (reference sequence).

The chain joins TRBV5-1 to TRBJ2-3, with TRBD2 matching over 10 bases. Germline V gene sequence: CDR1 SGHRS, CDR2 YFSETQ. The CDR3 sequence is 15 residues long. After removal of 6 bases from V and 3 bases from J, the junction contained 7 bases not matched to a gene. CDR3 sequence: CASTASSGRTDTQYF. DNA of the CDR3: TGCGCCAGCACCGCCAGTAGCGGGAGGACAGATACGCAGTATTTT.

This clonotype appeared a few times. The CDR3 nucleotides are TGTGCCAGCTCACCACGAGGACAGGGGTCGAATAGCTACACCTTC. It yields the protein CASSPRGQGSNSYTF. V gene TRBV18 combines with J gene TRBJ1-2; the match to TRBD1 covers 9 bases. The V gene's germline CDR1 is KGHSH and CDR2 LQKENI. V shed 1 base, J shed 9 bases, and the junction held 9 bases outside the gene matches. This CDR3 spans 15 amino acids.

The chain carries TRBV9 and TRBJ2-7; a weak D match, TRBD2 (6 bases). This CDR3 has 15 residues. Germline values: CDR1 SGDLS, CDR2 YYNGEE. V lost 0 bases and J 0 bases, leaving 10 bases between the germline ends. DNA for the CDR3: TGTGCCAGCAGCGTAGCCGGGGGTCCCTCCTACGAGCAGTACTTC. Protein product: CASSVAGGPSYEQYF.

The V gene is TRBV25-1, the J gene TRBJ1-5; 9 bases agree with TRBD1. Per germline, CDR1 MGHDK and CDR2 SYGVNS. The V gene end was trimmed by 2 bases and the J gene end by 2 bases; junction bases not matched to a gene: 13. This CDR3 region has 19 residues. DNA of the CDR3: TGTGCCAGCAGTGAAACCGGGACAGGGAATGCTTTCGGCAATCAGCCCCAGCATTTT. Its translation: CASSETGTGNAFGNQPQHF.

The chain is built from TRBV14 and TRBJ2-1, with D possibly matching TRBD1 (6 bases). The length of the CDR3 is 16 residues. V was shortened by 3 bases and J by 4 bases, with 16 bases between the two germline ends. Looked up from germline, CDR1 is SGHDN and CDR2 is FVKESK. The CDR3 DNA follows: TGTGCCAGCAGCCAGGTTGTTGGACAGTATTACAATGAGCAGTTCTTC. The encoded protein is CASSQVVGQYYNEQFF.

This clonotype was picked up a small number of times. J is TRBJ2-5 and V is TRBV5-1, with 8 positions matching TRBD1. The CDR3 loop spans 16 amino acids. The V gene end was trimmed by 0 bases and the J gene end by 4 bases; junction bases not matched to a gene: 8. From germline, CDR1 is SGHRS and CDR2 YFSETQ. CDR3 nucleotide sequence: TGCGCCAGCAGCTTGGCGTCGGGACAGGAACGAGAGACCCAGTACTTC. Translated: CASSLASGQERETQYF.

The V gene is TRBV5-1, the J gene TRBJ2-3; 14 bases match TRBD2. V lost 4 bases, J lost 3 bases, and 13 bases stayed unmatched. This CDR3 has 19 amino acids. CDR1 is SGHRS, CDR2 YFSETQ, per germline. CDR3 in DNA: TGCGCCAGCAGCAAAACCGGGACTAGCGGGGGAGTAAAAACAGATACGCAGTATTTT. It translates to CASSKTGTSGGVKTDTQYF.